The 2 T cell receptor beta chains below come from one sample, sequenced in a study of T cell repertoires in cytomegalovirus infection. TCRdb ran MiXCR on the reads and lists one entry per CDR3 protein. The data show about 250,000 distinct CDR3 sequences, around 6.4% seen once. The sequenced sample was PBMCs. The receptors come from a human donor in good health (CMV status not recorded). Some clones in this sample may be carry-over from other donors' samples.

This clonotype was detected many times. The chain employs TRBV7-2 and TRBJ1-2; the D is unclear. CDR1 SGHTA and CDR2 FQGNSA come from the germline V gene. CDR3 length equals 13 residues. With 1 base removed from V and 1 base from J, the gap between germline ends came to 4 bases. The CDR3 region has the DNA TGTGCCAGCAGCTTAGGGCATAACTATGGCTACACCTTC. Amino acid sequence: CASSLGHNYGYTF.

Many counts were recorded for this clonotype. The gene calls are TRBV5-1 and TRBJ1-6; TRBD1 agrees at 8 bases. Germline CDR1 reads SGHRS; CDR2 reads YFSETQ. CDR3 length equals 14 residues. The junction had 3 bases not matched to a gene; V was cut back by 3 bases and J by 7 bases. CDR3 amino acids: CASSSGQVNSPLHF. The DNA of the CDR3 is TGCGCCAGCAGCTCGGGACAGGTCAATTCACCCCTCCACTTT.